The 12 T cell receptor beta chains below were found in one sample sequenced in a study of blood T cells in healthy people across ages. Then a second PCR, running roughly 7 to 11 cycles, was carried out with a sample-barcoded 5' primer and a J-beta primer mix. Via MiXCR, TCRdb re-called the 5' RACE reads, giving one row per CDR3 protein. Of 870,000 or so distinct CDR3 sequences in the sample, under 35% were seen once. Sample: blood. The receptors derive from a woman of 80 years or more in good health.

This clonotype was seen repeatedly, ten times or more. This rearrangement joins TRBV7-2 to TRBJ1-5; TRBD1 matches at 10 bases. Trimming cost V 6 bases and J 6 bases; bases outside gene matches: 8. CDR3 length equals 15 residues. Germline V gene lookup returns CDR1 SGHTA and CDR2 FQGNSA. CDR3 loop: CASSLGQGRSQPQHF. DNA of the CDR3: TGTGCCAGCAGTTTGGGACAGGGGAGAAGTCAGCCCCAGCATTTT.

The chain combines TRBV7-8 with TRBJ1-1, with D unclear. CDR1 and CDR2 (germline): SGHVS, FQNEAQ. V was trimmed by 1 base and J by 8 bases, leaving 11 bases between them. CDR3 length: 13 amino acids. CDR3 DNA: TGTGCCAGCAGCTTAGTTGTAGGGTACGAAGCTTTCTTT. It translates to CASSLVVGYEAFF.

In this sample, this clonotype turned up many times. DNA of the CDR3: TGCGCCAGCACCCAAGGGACAGGGGACTACAATGAGCAGTTCTTC. Encoded protein: CASTQGTGDYNEQFF. V and J are TRBV5-1 and TRBJ2-1, with 10 bases identical to TRBD1. Germline CDR1 reads SGHRS; CDR2 reads YFSETQ. The CDR3 contains 15 residues. The V gene end was trimmed by 6 bases and the J gene end by 3 bases; junction bases not matched to a gene: 6.

This clonotype was found many times. This chain joins TRBV5-1 and TRBJ2-3; perhaps TRBD1 as D (5 bases). CDR1 SGHRS and CDR2 YFSETQ come from the germline V gene. CDR3 length equals 16 residues. The ends were cut back, 5 bases at V and 0 bases at J, with 16 bases in the middle. The CDR3: CASRQGDALSTDTQYF. The CDR3 bases are TGCGCCAGCAGGCAGGGTGACGCCCTTAGCACAGATACGCAGTATTTT.

This clonotype was picked up one time. It may be a read error: a sequence one base away is much more abundant. The genes are TRBV12-3 or TRBV12-4 and TRBJ1-4; 9 bases line up with TRBD1. Trimming removed 5 bases from V and 3 bases from J; junction bases left unmatched: 13. The CDR3 runs 18 residues. The CDR3 DNA sequence: TGTGCCAGCAGTCCCGGACAGGGGACGCCGACAGCTAATGAAAAACTGTTTTTT. Its translation is CASSPGQGTPTANEKLFF.

The chain joins TRBV14 to TRBJ1-4; D is uncertain. Germline-derived CDR1 and CDR2 are SGHDN and FVKESK. V dropped 5 bases and J dropped 0 bases, with 16 bases sitting between them. CDR3 length equals 17 residues. CDR3 DNA: TGTGCCAGCAGCGTATACGGGCGGGCTGCAACTAATGAAAAACTGTTTTTT. This gives the protein CASSVYGRAATNEKLFF.

In its sample, this clonotype was seen a few times. The chain recombines TRBV7-2 with TRBJ1-6, with D unresolved. V was pared by 1 base and J by 6 bases, with 10 bases between. This CDR3 has 15 amino acids. CDR1 SGHTA and CDR2 FQGNSA come from the germline V gene. In DNA form, the CDR3 reads TGTGCCAGCAGCTTAGTGGCGGTCTCTAATTCACCCCTCCACTTT. Its protein is CASSLVAVSNSPLHF.

This clonotype was detected a few times. For the CDR3, the DNA is TGTGCCACCAGCACCCGCCGGGGGGGCACAGATACGCAGTATTTT. Translated: CATSTRRGGTDTQYF. The rearrangement links TRBV15 to TRBJ2-3; 7 bases match TRBD2. Germline V gene lookup returns CDR1 LNHNV and CDR2 YYDKDF (reference sequence). V was clipped by 4 bases and J by 1 base; unmatched bases: 5. The CDR3 consists of 15 residues. The whole variable domain, remainder taken from reference TRBV15 and TRBJ2-3, is DAMVIQNPRYQVTQFGKPVTLSCSQTLNHNVMYWYQQKSSQAPKLLFHYYDKDFNNEADTPDNFQSRRPNTSFCFLDIRSPGLGDTAMYLCATSTRRGGTDTQYFGPGTRLTVL.

This clonotype has ten or more counts. This sequence joins TRBV12-3 or TRBV12-4 and TRBJ2-5; possibly TRBD2 for D (7 bases). Trimming shortened V by 5 bases and J by 5 bases, and 15 bases separated the two germline ends. The CDR3 is 14 residues long. The CDR3 bases are TGTGCCAGCAGTCGCCCGGGGGGCGGGGAGACCCAGTACTTC. Its protein is CASSRPGGGETQYF.

This clonotype was counted between two and nine times. The V gene is TRBV30, the J gene TRBJ2-1; weak D call: TRBD2 (6 bases). V gave up 2 bases and J gave up 9 bases, with 20 bases separating them. CDR1 and CDR2 from the germline V gene are GTSNPN and SVGIG (reference sequence). There are 15 residues in the CDR3. CDR3 amino acids: CAWSISDYTLAEQFF. In nucleotides, the CDR3 is TGTGCCTGGAGTATTTCGGACTACACCTTGGCTGAGCAGTTCTTC.

The rearrangement uses TRBV20-1 and TRBJ1-5, with D possibly being TRBD1 (5 bases). Per germline, CDR1 DFQATT and CDR2 SNEGSKA (reference sequence). Trimming left V 3 bases short and J 3 bases short, with 12 bases between. This CDR3 is 14 amino acids long. CDR3 DNA sequence: TGCAGTGCTAGCTGGCAGGGAACCAATCAGCCCCAGCATTTT. This translates into CSASWQGTNQPQHF.

This clonotype has at least ten counts. The chain carries TRBV12-3 or TRBV12-4 and TRBJ2-1, with a possible D match to TRBD2 (7 bases). Trimming pared 0 bases from V and 7 bases from J, leaving 13 bases between. The CDR3 spans 15 residues. The CDR3: CASSLAGGPMNEQFF. CDR3 coding DNA: TGTGCCAGCAGTTTAGCGGGGGGGCCCATGAATGAGCAGTTCTTC.